One sample yielded the 10 T cell receptor beta chains listed below, sequenced in a study of blood T cell repertoires in COVID-19 (dated by TCRdb to 2018 to 2020). Libraries were prepared through the immunoSEQ multiplex PCR assay. Imported from immuneACCESS, the table was reduced by TCRdb to in-frame sequences with V and J called. These copies leave out some clones; in studies compared against another copy, an unresolved V gene accounts for under half, and the cause of the remainder is not known. Recorded for this sample are about 140,000 clones; roughly nine tenths of them occurred a single time. The ten largest account for around 1.5% of the sample. Sequencing was performed on peripheral blood. These receptors all stem from a human donor in a cohort sampled during active COVID-19.

The chain combines TRBV19 with TRBJ2-5, with 7 positions matching TRBD1. The CDR3 length is 16 residues. Looked up from germline, CDR1 is LNHDA and CDR2 is SQIVND (reference sequence). J lost 4 bases, V lost 6 bases, and 14 bases had no gene match. The CDR3 loop is CASSTSPTGDGETQYF. CDR3 sequence (DNA): TGTGCCAGTAGCACATCGCCAACAGGGGACGGAGAGACCCAGTACTTC.

The chain couples TRBV9 to TRBJ1-5; TRBD1 aligns across 7 bases. The CDR3 runs to 16 residues. The V and J ends lost 0 bases and 3 bases, in that order; junction bases with no gene match: 6. CDR1 SGDLS and CDR2 YYNGEE come from the germline V gene. CDR3 sequence (DNA): TGTGCCAGCAGCGTAGGGGACAGCCTTTACAATCAGCCCCAGCATTTT. Translating gives CASSVGDSLYNQPQHF. The whole variable domain, remainder taken from reference TRBV9 and TRBJ1-5, is DSGVTQTPKHLITATGQRVTLRCSPRSGDLSVYWYQQSLDQGLQFLIQYYNGEERAKGNILERFSAQQFPDLHSELNLSSLELGDSALYFCASSVGDSLYNQPQHFGDGTRLSIL.

This chain joins TRBV5-4 and TRBJ2-3, with 8 bases aligning to TRBD1. The CDR3 sequence is 16 residues long. Trimming at V came to 3 bases and at J to 2 bases, leaving 8 bases not matched to a gene. Germline V gene lookup returns CDR1 SGHNT and CDR2 YYREEE (reference sequence). CDR3 nucleotides: TGTGCCAGCAGCTCCCGGACAGGGTTCCTCACAGATACGCAGTATTTT. Translating it yields CASSSRTGFLTDTQYF.

The chain recombines TRBV5-4 with TRBJ2-7; 7 bases map to TRBD1. This CDR3 contains 16 residues. Per germline, CDR1 SGHNT and CDR2 YYREEE (reference sequence). After removal of 3 bases from V and 4 bases from J, the junction contained 13 bases not matched to a gene. The chain's CDR3 is CASSSNDRASWYEQYF. CDR3 bases: TGTGCCAGCAGCTCTAATGACAGGGCTTCGTGGTACGAGCAGTACTTC.

This chain joins TRBV5-1 and TRBJ2-2, with D hard to call. Trimming cost V 0 bases and J 7 bases, with 7 bases left between them. The CDR3 covers 13 residues. The germline V gene has CDR1 SGHRS and CDR2 YFSETQ. The CDR3 loop reads CASSLESHGELFF. CDR3 coding DNA: TGCGCCAGCAGCTTGGAGTCACACGGGGAGCTGTTTTTT.

V gene TRBV7-9 combines with J gene TRBJ2-7, with 11 bases matching TRBD2. From germline, CDR1 is SEHNR and CDR2 FQNEAQ (reference sequence). The J segment lost 0 bases and the V segment lost 3 bases, leaving 1 base of the junction unmatched. The CDR3 totals 15 residues. CDR3: CASSFSGGVSYEQYF. CDR3 bases: TGTGCCAGCAGCTTTAGCGGGGGGGTCTCCTACGAGCAGTACTTC.

This clone has just one count. The J gene is TRBJ1-2, the V gene TRBV30; D may be TRBD1 (5 bases). V lost 2 bases and J 2 bases, leaving 24 bases between the germline ends. CDR1 and CDR2 from the germline V gene are GTSNPN and SVGIG (reference sequence). The CDR3 is 18 amino acids. The CDR3 DNA reads TGTGCCTGGAGTCTAGACCAACTTCCAGGGCGTCAAAACTATGGCTACACCTTC. Translating it yields CAWSLDQLPGRQNYGYTF. Complete variable domain (other parts from reference TRBV30 and TRBJ1-2): SQTIHQWPATLVQPVGSPLSLECTVEGTSNPNLYWYRQAAGRGLQLLFYSVGIGQISSEVPQNLSASRPQDRQFILSSKKLLLSDSGFYLCAWSLDQLPGRQNYGYTFGSGTRLTVV.

CDR3 loop: CASSLLQGGEKLFF. CDR3 DNA: TGCGCCAGCAGTTTATTGCAGGGGGGTGAAAAACTGTTTTTT. The chain couples TRBV5-1 to TRBJ1-4, with 7 bases aligning to TRBD1. This CDR3 is built from 14 residues. The ends lost 5 bases at V and 7 bases at J; junction bases unmatched: 8. The germline V gene encodes CDR1 SGHRS and CDR2 YFSETQ.

For the CDR3, the DNA is TGTGCCAGCAGCCAAGAGGGGACAGGGGCCTCCTACGAGCAGTACTTC. Translating it yields CASSQEGTGASYEQYF. The V call is TRBV4-2, the J call TRBJ2-7, with 10 nucleotides matching TRBD1. After removal of 0 bases from V and 0 bases from J, the junction contained 2 bases not matched to a gene. Per the germline V gene, CDR1 is LGHNA and CDR2 is YNFKEQ. This CDR3 region has 16 residues.

The chain is built from TRBV23-1 and TRBJ2-2; D is possibly TRBD1 (6 bases). TRBV23-1 qualifies as an ORF whose function is uncertain. V was pared by 1 base and J by 8 bases, with 17 bases between. The CDR3 contains 16 residues. CDR3 region: CASSQYMQGRWGELFF. In DNA form, the CDR3 reads TGCGCCAGCAGTCAATATATGCAGGGGCGCTGGGGGGAGCTGTTTTTT.